This T cell receptor beta chain comes out of a study of blood T cell repertoires in COVID-19. Across the study: Sites across the United States, Italy and Spain contributed samples from acute and convalescent COVID-19.

Original analysis: Quantification of nucleated cells was approximated via reference gene primer amplification. Libraries were prepared by immunoSEQ multiplex PCR; TCRdb keeps only in-frame clonotypes and omits some of them. That table supplies the V and J calls and clone size; D and trimming were determined from the DNA. The sample lists 110,000 to 150,000 clones, approximately 90% occurring once. The V gene's germline CDR1 is SGHKS and CDR2 YYEKEE (reference sequence). This CDR3 comprises 12 residues. The germline V and J ends were trimmed by 4 bases and 4 bases, with 6 bases remaining between them.

The origin of this receptor is a man in his sixties with active or convalescent COVID-19. Sequencing used peripheral blood. The chain carries TRBV5-5 and TRBJ1-5; no clear D. The CDR3 DNA is TGTGCCAGCAGCACAAATAATCAGCCCCAGCATTTT. It encodes CASSTNNQPQHF.